The 32 T cell receptor beta chains in this list originate from one sample, sequenced in a study of T-cell memory formation after mild COVID-19. TCRdb recomputed calls from the 5' RACE reads with MiXCR, one row per CDR3 protein. The sample lists around 400,000 distinct CDR3 sequences, approximately 25% occurring once. Sequencing used PBMCs or a T cell subset sorted from them (not recorded which). These receptors were taken from an adult woman who had mild COVID-19 (a few samples of this study predate the infection). Cell type and time point are not known.

Only a few counts were recorded for this clonotype. The rearrangement links TRBV2 to TRBJ2-5, with D perhaps matching TRBD2 (5 bases). The CDR3 is made up of 11 amino acids. Trimming removed 8 bases from V and 7 bases from J, with 11 bases in between. Germline assignment: CDR1 SNHLY and CDR2 FYNNEI. The CDR3 bases are TGTGCCAGCGACCCCGGAGGGACCCAGTACTTC. This gives the protein CASDPGGTQYF.

V and J are TRBV12-3 or TRBV12-4 and TRBJ2-1; 10 bases match TRBD2. The CDR3 has 16 residues. The V gene end was trimmed by 6 bases and the J gene end by 6 bases; junction bases not matched to a gene: 11. Written as DNA, the CDR3 is TGTGCCAGCAGCCCGGGGTCGACTAGCGGGTTCAATGAGCAGTTCTTC. Translation: CASSPGSTSGFNEQFF.

The chain has TRBV18 and TRBJ1-2; D possibly corresponds to TRBD1 (5 bases). CDR1 and CDR2 from the germline V gene are KGHSH and LQKENI. Trimming stripped 1 base from V and 5 bases from J, with 17 bases between. This CDR3 is 16 amino acids long. CDR3: CASSPQEGIDSYGYTF. CDR3 nucleotide sequence: TGTGCCAGCTCACCACAGGAGGGGATTGATTCATATGGCTACACCTTC. Variable domain in full (rest from reference TRBV18 and TRBJ1-2): NAGVMQNPRHLVRRRGQEARLRCSPMKGHSHVYWYRQLPEEGLKFMVYLQKENIIDESGMPKERFSAEFPKEGPSILRIQQVVRGDSAAYFCASSPQEGIDSYGYTFGSGTRLTVV.

J is TRBJ2-3 and V is TRBV7-9; the D gene is possibly TRBD2 (5 bases). V lost 1 base to trimming and J lost 10 bases, with 12 bases between them. Germline CDR1 reads SEHNR; CDR2 reads FQNEAQ (reference sequence). The length of the CDR3 is 13 residues. The CDR3 sequence: CASSLGGLRAQYF. DNA for the CDR3: TGTGCCAGCAGCTTAGGAGGACTTCGGGCGCAGTATTTT.

The V gene is TRBV20-1, the J gene TRBJ2-4, with 9 nucleotides matching TRBD1. Germline V lookup: CDR1 DFQATT, CDR2 SNEGSKA (reference sequence). The CDR3 is made up of 15 amino acids. V was pared by 0 bases and J by 9 bases, with 9 bases of the junction left unmatched. The CDR3 reads CSARDQRTGVGIQYF. The CDR3 region has the DNA TGCAGTGCTAGAGATCAGCGGACAGGGGTTGGCATTCAGTACTTC.

This chain links TRBV5-1 with TRBJ2-5, with D uncertain. The ends were cut back, 0 bases at V and 4 bases at J, with 16 bases in the middle. This CDR3 spans 16 amino acids. CDR1 SGHRS and CDR2 YFSETQ come from the germline V gene. CDR3 loop: CASSLAKAVWGETQYF. The CDR3 DNA follows: TGCGCCAGCAGCTTGGCCAAGGCGGTTTGGGGAGAGACCCAGTACTTC.

This clonotype has just a few counts. The chain recombines TRBV11-2 with TRBJ2-1; D is unresolved. The CDR3 runs to 15 residues. V lost 2 bases to trimming and J lost 5 bases, with 13 bases between them. The V gene's germline CDR1 is SGHAT and CDR2 FQNNGV. The CDR3 bases are TGTGCCAGCAGCTTACAGGTGGGAATCAACAATGAGCAGTTCTTC. It yields the protein CASSLQVGINNEQFF.

This clonotype was observed a few times. The CDR3 spells CASSRGSGGDLDNEQFF. The CDR3 nucleotides are TGCGCCAGCAGCAGGGGTAGCGGGGGGGACTTGGACAATGAGCAGTTCTTC. The V call is TRBV4-1, the J call TRBJ2-1; TRBD2 matches 11 bases. J gave up 5 bases and V 5 bases, and 11 bases lay outside the gene matches. The CDR3 extends over 17 amino acids. CDR1 and CDR2 from the germline V gene are MGHRA and YSYEKL.

The chain recombines TRBV7-2 with TRBJ2-1; 9 bases fit TRBD2. This CDR3 has 15 amino acids. The trim removed 1 base at V and 8 bases at J, leaving 6 bases unmatched. From germline, CDR1 is SGHTA and CDR2 FQGNSA. CDR3 coding DNA: TGTGCCAGCAGCTTAGGTAGCGGGAGTAACTATGAGCAGTTCTTC. It yields the protein CASSLGSGSNYEQFF.

This chain joins TRBV6-1 and TRBJ2-7; D not certain. The ends were cut back, 2 bases at V and 5 bases at J, with 4 bases in the middle. CDR3 length: 11 residues. Germline CDR1 reads MNHNS; CDR2 reads SASEGT. Here the CDR3 DNA reads TGTGCCAGCAGTGAACAGAACGAGCAGTACTTC. It translates to CASSEQNEQYF.

This rearrangement joins TRBV6-1 to TRBJ2-1; no clear D gene. Germline CDR1 and CDR2: MNHNS and SASEGT. This CDR3 contains 12 residues. Trimming took 0 bases from V and 8 from J, leaving 5 bases between them. This CDR3 is CASSEAPDEQFF. The CDR3 coding sequence is TGTGCCAGCAGTGAAGCCCCCGATGAGCAGTTCTTC.

The rearrangement links TRBV7-2 to TRBJ1-2, with no clear D. CDR3 length equals 14 residues. The germline CDR1 and CDR2 sequences are SGHTA and FQGNSA. Trimming took 3 bases from V and 5 from J, leaving 13 bases between them. Here the CDR3 DNA reads TGTGCCAGCAGCTTCCCGACGGGAAAGTATGGCTACACCTTC. Translated: CASSFPTGKYGYTF. The full variable domain, with the rest looked up from reference TRBV7-2 and TRBJ1-2, is GAGVSQSPSNKVTEKGKDVELRCDPISGHTALYWYRQSLGQGLEFLIYFQGNSAPDKSGLPSDRFSAERTGGSVSTLTIQRTQQEDSAVYLCASSFPTGKYGYTFGSGTRLTVV.

On this clonotype itself: This may be a read error, as it is one base from a much larger clone. This chain uses TRBV5-1 with TRBJ1-5; D is unclear. This CDR3 is 13 amino acids long. Germline V lookup: CDR1 SGHRS, CDR2 YFSETQ. CDR3 in amino acids: CASSLNGDQPQRF. The DNA of the CDR3 is TGCGCCAGCAGCTTGAACGGGGATCAGCCCCAGCGTTTT.

This clonotype has just a few counts. J is TRBJ1-2 and V is TRBV7-2, with 8 bases that match TRBD1. Losses at the gene ends were 7 bases for V and 3 bases for J; bases not matched to a gene: 7. The CDR3 is 14 residues long. Germline CDR1 SGHTA, CDR2 FQGNSA. The CDR3 DNA reads TGTGCCAGCACCCAGGACAGGGCCCACTATGGCTACACCTTC. Residues: CASTQDRAHYGYTF.

The J gene is TRBJ2-7, the V gene TRBV12-3 or TRBV12-4; the D gene is possibly TRBD1 (6 bases). This CDR3 has 18 amino acids. Trimming left V 1 base short and J 2 bases short, with 21 bases between. Here the CDR3 reads CASSLEGQGIFSTYEQYF. The DNA for the CDR3 is TGTGCCAGCAGTTTAGAGGGGCAGGGGATTTTTTCCACCTACGAGCAGTACTTC.

Only one count was recorded for this clonotype. Here the CDR3 reads CASSLEGPDFSYNSPLHF. DNA for the CDR3: TGCGCCAGCAGCTTGGAGGGACCGGATTTCTCCTATAATTCACCCCTCCACTTT. The chain joins TRBV5-1 to TRBJ1-6; tentative D call: TRBD1 (5 bases). This CDR3 contains 18 residues. V dropped 0 bases and J dropped 0 bases, with 13 bases sitting between them. CDR1 and CDR2 (germline): SGHRS, YFSETQ.

Remarks on this clonotype: This could be a read error, since a much larger clone is one nucleotide away. As DNA, the CDR3 is TGCGTCAGCAGCCAAGATCGGGATGGTAGCGGGGGATTCCGAGAGACCCAGTACTTC. Translation gives CVSSQDRDGSGGFRETQYF. This sequence joins TRBV4-1 and TRBJ2-5; TRBD2 agrees at 9 bases. Germline assignment: CDR1 MGHRA and CDR2 YSYEKL. This CDR3 spans 19 amino acids.

The chain has TRBV3-1 and TRBJ2-5; 8 positions agree with TRBD2. The CDR3 is 16 residues long. Losses at the gene ends were 2 bases for V and 4 bases for J; bases not matched to a gene: 9. Germline lookup yields CDR1 LGHDT and CDR2 YNNKEL (reference sequence). The CDR3 is CASSQWDSGVAETQYF. CDR3 DNA sequence: TGTGCCAGCAGCCAATGGGATAGCGGGGTGGCAGAGACCCAGTACTTC.

This clonotype occurred a few times. The V gene is TRBV4-1, the J gene TRBJ1-1; tentative D call: TRBD1 (6 bases). V was cut by 4 bases and J by 7 bases, with 16 bases left in between. This CDR3 is built from 14 residues. Germline CDR1 and CDR2: MGHRA and YSYEKL. The CDR3 protein is CASSRKDSGLEAFF. The CDR3 coding sequence is TGCGCCAGCAGCCGAAAGGACAGTGGGCTTGAAGCTTTCTTT.

This clonotype was counted between two and nine times. The CDR3 sequence is CATSIDSSSYEQYF. CDR3 sequence (DNA): TGTGCCACCAGCATAGACAGTAGCTCCTACGAGCAGTACTTC. The chain uses TRBV15 and TRBJ2-7; possible D gene TRBD1, 5 bases. CDR1 is LNHNV, CDR2 YYDKDF, per germline (reference sequence). This CDR3 is 14 amino acids long. V lost 4 bases, J lost 0 bases, and 10 bases lay in between.

This clonotype was seen only a few times. The chain recombines TRBV6-4 with TRBJ2-4; D uncertain. The CDR3 runs 16 residues. Germline V CDR1 and CDR2: MRHNA, SNTAGT. The V and J ends lost 3 bases and 6 bases respectively, with 18 bases between them. The CDR3 DNA sequence: TGTGCCAGCAGTGAATCCCAGGTCGAAGTTTCAAACATTCAGTACTTC. Translation: CASSESQVEVSNIQYF.

The chain joins TRBV25-1 to TRBJ1-2; D remains unclear. CDR1 is MGHDK and CDR2 is SYGVNS in the germline V gene. Trimming took 1 base from V and 2 from J, leaving 8 bases between them. The CDR3 has 14 residues. The CDR3 loop is CASSESGRNYGYTF. The CDR3 DNA is TGTGCCAGCAGTGAATCCGGACGAAACTATGGCTACACCTTC.

This clonotype occurred a few times. This chain links TRBV12-3 or TRBV12-4 with TRBJ2-4; TRBD1 matches at 8 bases. The CDR3 sequence is 17 residues long. Trimming at V came to 5 bases and at J to 1 base, leaving 10 bases not matched to a gene. Here the CDR3 DNA reads TGTGCCAGCAGTCCAGGGGGCGCAGAGTGGGCCAAAAACATTCAGTACTTC. Amino acids: CASSPGGAEWAKNIQYF.

In its sample, this clonotype was seen many times. J is TRBJ2-2 and V is TRBV4-2; no firm D call. CDR3 length equals 14 residues. Trimming left V 1 base short and J 4 bases short, with 7 bases between. Per the germline V gene, CDR1 is LGHNA and CDR2 is YNFKEQ. The CDR3 here is CASSQALGTGELFF. The CDR3 DNA is TGTGCCAGCAGCCAAGCTCTGGGCACCGGGGAGCTGTTTTTT.

Only a few counts were recorded for this clonotype. The chain is built from TRBV7-2 and TRBJ2-1, with D uncertain. This CDR3 region has 13 residues. Germline values: CDR1 SGHTA, CDR2 FQGNSA. Trimming stripped 5 bases from V and 5 bases from J, with 10 bases between. Here the CDR3 reads CASSPRVNNEQFF. CDR3 sequence (DNA): TGTGCCAGCAGCCCCCGTGTCAACAATGAGCAGTTCTTC.

J is TRBJ2-7 and V is TRBV7-9, with 10 bases aligning to TRBD2. The V and J ends lost 5 bases and 3 bases, in that order; junction bases with no gene match: 7. Germline CDR1 reads SEHNR; CDR2 reads FQNEAQ (reference sequence). This CDR3 region has 15 residues. The CDR3 protein is CASSHPGTSDYEQYF. In DNA, the CDR3 is TGTGCCAGCAGCCACCCCGGGACTAGCGACTACGAGCAGTACTTC. Looking up the rest from reference TRBV7-9 and TRBJ2-7 gives the full variable domain: DTGVSQNPRHKITKRGQNVTFRCDPISEHNRLYWYRQTLGQGPEFLTYFQNEAQLEKSRLLSDRFSAERPKGSFSTLEIQRTEQGDSAMYLCASSHPGTSDYEQYFGPGTRLTVT.

This clonotype occurred a few times. The chain employs TRBV12-3 or TRBV12-4 and TRBJ2-7, with D hard to call. V shed 4 bases and J shed 0 bases, with 7 bases lying between them. The CDR3 loop spans 13 amino acids. CDR3 region: CASSSYLSYEQYF. The CDR3, as DNA: TGTGCCAGCAGTTCTTACCTCTCCTACGAGCAGTACTTC.

This clonotype was seen a few times. V and J are TRBV6-2 or TRBV6-3 and TRBJ1-5, with a possible D match to TRBD1 (5 bases). CDR1 is MNHEY, CDR2 SVGEGT, per germline. The CDR3 covers 18 residues. Trimming removed 6 bases from V and 0 bases from J, with 21 bases in between. The CDR3 coding sequence is TGTGCCAGCAGGACGGGCCCCGGTTGGGGCTATAGCAATCAGCCCCAGCATTTT. It encodes CASRTGPGWGYSNQPQHF.

The sample holds a few counts of this clonotype. This chain uses TRBV6-2 or TRBV6-3 with TRBJ2-1, with 8 bases aligning to TRBD1. The V gene's germline CDR1 is MNHEY and CDR2 SVGEGT. Trimming at V came to 2 bases and at J to 8 bases, leaving 2 bases not matched to a gene. This CDR3 is built from 13 residues. The CDR3 is CASSYGRGHEQFF. DNA for the CDR3: TGTGCCAGCAGTTACGGCAGGGGGCATGAGCAGTTCTTC.

In its sample, this clonotype was seen a few times. The chain is built from TRBV7-9 and TRBJ1-1; D not resolved. There are 14 residues in the CDR3. Germline CDR1 is SEHNR and CDR2 is FQNEAQ (reference sequence). Trimming removed 0 bases from V and 4 bases from J, with 9 bases in between. The CDR3 here is CASSLAGTPTEAFF. In DNA form, the CDR3 reads TGTGCCAGCAGCTTAGCCGGAACACCCACTGAAGCTTTCTTT.

This clonotype was found a few times. The chain employs TRBV18 and TRBJ2-7; D is uncertain. CDR1 is KGHSH and CDR2 is LQKENI in the germline V gene. This CDR3 is built from 13 residues. Deletions cut 3 bases from V and 0 bases from J, with 6 bases between. CDR3 DNA sequence: TGTGCCAGCTCACCGCCCCGCTCCTACGAGCAGTACTTC. Amino acid sequence: CASSPPRSYEQYF.

The gene calls are TRBV7-3 and TRBJ1-1; D perhaps matches TRBD1 (5 bases). This CDR3 comprises 18 residues. The V and J ends lost 4 bases and 1 base respectively, with 22 bases between them. From germline, CDR1 is SGHTA and CDR2 FQGTGA. The chain's CDR3 is CASSSRQQEFGPNTEAFF. The CDR3 DNA is TGTGCCAGCAGCTCTCGACAGCAGGAATTTGGGCCGAACACTGAAGCTTTCTTT. The full variable domain, its missing parts supplied by reference TRBV7-3 and TRBJ1-1, is GAGVSQTPSNKVTEKGKYVELRCDPISGHTALYWYRQSLGQGPEFLIYFQGTGAADDSGLPNDRFFAVRPEGSVSTLKIQRTERGDSAVYLCASSSRQQEFGPNTEAFFGQGTRLTVV.